Listed here are 16 T cell receptor beta chains from one sample, sequenced in a study of T cell clones after liver transplantation. The table came from immunoSEQ multiplex PCR; TCRdb's copy has only in-frame clones and leaves some out. Of tens of thousands of clones in the sample, about 84% were seen once. Specimen: CD4+ T cells from blood, collected 45 to 47 months after liver transplant. The receptor source for this set is a human patient who received a liver transplant. A subset of T cells may come from the graft donor.

A single count supports this clone. The rearrangement uses TRBV6-1 and TRBJ2-3; TRBD2 matches 7 bases. The CDR3 spans 14 residues. Looked up from germline, CDR1 is MNHNS and CDR2 is SASEGT. With V trimmed by 6 bases and J by 4 bases, 7 bases remained unmatched. Here the CDR3 reads CASSSGLGADTQYF. Here the CDR3 DNA reads TGTGCCAGCAGCTCCGGACTAGGGGCAGATACGCAGTATTTT.

The chain couples TRBV28 to TRBJ2-1; 7 positions agree with TRBD2. Germline V gives CDR1 MDHEN, CDR2 SYDVKM. V lost 4 bases to trimming and J lost 0 bases; unmatched junction nucleotides: 9. CDR3 length: 17 residues. CDR3 sequence reads: CASSSPGGAVSYNEQFF. The CDR3, as DNA: TGTGCCAGCAGTTCCCCGGGGGGTGCGGTCTCCTACAATGAGCAGTTCTTC.

The gene calls are TRBV7-9 and TRBJ2-1, with TRBD2 identical over 11 bases. With 0 bases clipped from V and 4 bases from J, the junction kept 5 bases outside the gene matches. Germline CDR1 reads SEHNR; CDR2 reads FQNEAQ (reference sequence). The length of the CDR3 is 17 residues. The DNA for the CDR3 is TGTGCCAGCAGCTTAGCTGGGACTAGCGGAGGTTACAATGAGCAGTTCTTC. Residues: CASSLAGTSGGYNEQFF. Full variable domain (outside the CDR3, taken from reference TRBV7-9 and TRBJ2-1): DTGVSQNPRHKITKRGQNVTFRCDPISEHNRLYWYRQTLGQGPEFLTYFQNEAQLEKSRLLSDRFSAERPKGSFSTLEIQRTEQGDSAMYLCASSLAGTSGGYNEQFFGPGTRLTVL.

V usage is TRBV7-9 and J usage is TRBJ2-3, with 8 bases that match TRBD2. The CDR3 sequence is 14 residues long. Germline V lookup: CDR1 SEHNR, CDR2 FQNEAQ (reference sequence). The J segment lost 7 bases and the V segment lost 6 bases, leaving 9 bases of the junction unmatched. The CDR3 DNA reads TGTGCCAGCAGATCTATCGCGGGAGGATATACGCAGTATTTT. Translation: CASRSIAGGYTQYF.

The chain links TRBV7-2 to TRBJ2-3; 9 bases line up with TRBD2. V lost 4 bases and J lost 6; bases outside the gene matches: 17. This CDR3 has 18 amino acids. The V gene's germline CDR1 is SGHTA and CDR2 FQGNSA. The CDR3 coding sequence is TGTGCCAGCAGCTCCCCGGGACTAGCTCCTGAGAGGGAGGATACGCAGTATTTT. It is translated as CASSSPGLAPEREDTQYF.

V and J are TRBV5-6 and TRBJ1-2, with D possibly matching TRBD1 (6 bases). Trimming cost V 0 bases and J 3 bases, with 9 bases left between them. CDR3 length: 14 amino acids. The germline V gene has CDR1 SGHDT and CDR2 YYEEEE. The CDR3 sequence is CASSLDYRDYGYTF. CDR3 sequence (DNA): TGTGCCAGCAGCTTGGACTACAGGGACTATGGCTACACCTTC.

This chain connects TRBV18 to TRBJ2-7; 11 bases align to TRBD2. The CDR3 extends over 18 amino acids. Trimming at V came to 1 base and at J to 2 bases, leaving 10 bases not matched to a gene. Germline V gene lookup returns CDR1 KGHSH and CDR2 LQKENI. CDR3 protein: CASSPQASGRNSPYEQYF. Written as DNA, the CDR3 is TGTGCCAGCTCACCACAGGCTAGCGGGAGGAATTCTCCCTACGAGCAGTACTTC.

This clone was observed once. This chain connects TRBV6-6 to TRBJ2-3; 8 positions match TRBD2. V lost 5 bases and J lost 11; bases outside the gene matches: 6. Germline CDR1 is MNHNY and CDR2 is SVGAGI (reference sequence). CDR3 length equals 12 residues. CDR3 coding DNA: TGTGCCAGCAGTCCGGGACTAGGAGGGCAGTATTTT. As protein: CASSPGLGGQYF.

A single count supports this clone. This chain links TRBV11-2 with TRBJ2-1; TRBD2 aligns across 9 bases. The V segment lost 5 bases and the J segment 6 bases; nucleotides outside the gene matches: 11. The CDR3 runs 16 residues. From germline, CDR1 is SGHAT and CDR2 FQNNGV. In nucleotides, the CDR3 is TGTGCCAGCAGCCCATTAGCGGGAGTAAGTGGCAATGAGCAGTTCTTC. Its protein is CASSPLAGVSGNEQFF.

The chain links TRBV28 to TRBJ2-7, with D possibly being TRBD1 or TRBD2 (5 bases each). CDR1 and CDR2 (germline): MDHEN, SYDVKM. The CDR3 has 12 residues. V lost 2 bases, J lost 3 bases, and 5 bases lay in between. Here the CDR3 DNA reads TGTGCCAGCAGTTTAGGGGGCTACGAGCAGTACTTC. Translated: CASSLGGYEQYF.

This sequence joins TRBV9 and TRBJ2-3, with TRBD1 identical over 8 bases. In germline, CDR1 is SGDLS, CDR2 YYNGEE. With 3 bases clipped from V and 2 bases from J, the junction kept 11 bases outside the gene matches. The CDR3 has 17 residues. CDR3 amino acids: CASSAKEQGGPTDTQYF. As DNA, the CDR3 is TGTGCCAGCAGCGCGAAGGAACAGGGGGGCCCCACAGATACGCAGTATTTT.

The chain couples TRBV5-4 to TRBJ2-1, with D perhaps matching TRBD2 (5 bases). Trimming removed 1 base from V and 3 bases from J, with 11 bases in between. The V gene's germline CDR1 is SGHNT and CDR2 YYREEE (reference sequence). This CDR3 spans 15 amino acids. The CDR3 is CASSLQEAGYNEQFF. In DNA form, the CDR3 reads TGTGCCAGCAGCTTGCAGGAGGCCGGCTACAATGAGCAGTTCTTC.

V usage is TRBV5-8 and J usage is TRBJ1-5; D is uncertain. With 3 bases removed from V and 0 bases from J, the gap between germline ends came to 16 bases. Germline V gene data show CDR1 as SGHTS and CDR2 as YDEGEE. CDR3 length: 17 residues. CDR3 region: CASSSNPQSISNQPQHF. The CDR3 bases are TGTGCCAGCAGCTCGAATCCCCAGTCGATTAGCAATCAGCCCCAGCATTTT.

V usage is TRBV5-1 and J usage is TRBJ2-7; the D gene is possibly TRBD1 (6 bases). Deletions cut 2 bases from V and 5 bases from J, with 14 bases between. The CDR3 is 14 residues long. Germline CDR1 and CDR2: SGHRS and YFSETQ. The CDR3 is CASSFQGKEDEQYF. CDR3 DNA: TGCGCCAGCAGCTTTCAGGGGAAAGAGGACGAGCAGTACTTC. The full variable domain, in which reference TRBV5-1 and TRBJ2-7 provide the parts outside the CDR3, is KAGVTQTPRYLIKTRGQQVTLSCSPISGHRSVSWYQQTPGQGLQFLFEYFSETQRNKGNFPGRFSGRQFSNSRSEMNVSTLELGDSALYLCASSFQGKEDEQYFGPGTRLTVT.

The V call is TRBV19, the J call TRBJ2-1; D may match TRBD1 or TRBD2 (5 bases each). CDR3 length equals 15 residues. Trimming shortened V by 3 bases and J by 4 bases, and 13 bases separated the two germline ends. Germline V gene sequence: CDR1 LNHDA, CDR2 SQIVND (reference sequence). The CDR3 nucleotides read TGTGCCAGTAGTATGGGACGCTTCCTTTACAATGAGCAGTTCTTC. This gives the protein CASSMGRFLYNEQFF.

There are a few counts of this clone. The chain combines TRBV28 with TRBJ2-1, with TRBD2 identical over 11 bases. The CDR3 sequence is 15 residues long. Germline V gene data show CDR1 as MDHEN and CDR2 as SYDVKM. V shed 6 bases, J shed 7 bases, and the junction held 8 bases outside the gene matches. The CDR3 spells CASRKTSGIKNEQFF. The CDR3 nucleotides read TGTGCCAGCAGGAAGACTAGCGGGATTAAGAATGAGCAGTTCTTC.